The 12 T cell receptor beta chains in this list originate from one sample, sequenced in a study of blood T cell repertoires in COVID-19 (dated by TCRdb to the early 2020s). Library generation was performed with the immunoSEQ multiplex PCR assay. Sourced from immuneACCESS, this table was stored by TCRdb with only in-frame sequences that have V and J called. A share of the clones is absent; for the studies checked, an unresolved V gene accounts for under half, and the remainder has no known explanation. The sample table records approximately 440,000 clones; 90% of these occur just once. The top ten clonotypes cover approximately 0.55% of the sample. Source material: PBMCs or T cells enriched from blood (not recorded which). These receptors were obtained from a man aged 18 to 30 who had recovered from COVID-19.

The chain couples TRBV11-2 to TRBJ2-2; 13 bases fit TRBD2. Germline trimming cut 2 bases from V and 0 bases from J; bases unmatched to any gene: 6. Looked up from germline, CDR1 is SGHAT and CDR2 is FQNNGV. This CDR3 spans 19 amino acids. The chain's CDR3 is CASSLLVGLAGANTGELFF. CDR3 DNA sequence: TGTGCCAGCAGCTTACTCGTCGGACTAGCGGGAGCGAACACCGGGGAGCTGTTTTTT.

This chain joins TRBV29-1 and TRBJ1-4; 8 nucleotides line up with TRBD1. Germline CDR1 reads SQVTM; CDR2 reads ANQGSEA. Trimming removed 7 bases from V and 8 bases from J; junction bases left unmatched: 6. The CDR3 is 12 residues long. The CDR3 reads CSGGQDDEKLFF. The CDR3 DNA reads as TGCAGCGGGGGACAGGATGACGAAAAACTGTTTTTT.

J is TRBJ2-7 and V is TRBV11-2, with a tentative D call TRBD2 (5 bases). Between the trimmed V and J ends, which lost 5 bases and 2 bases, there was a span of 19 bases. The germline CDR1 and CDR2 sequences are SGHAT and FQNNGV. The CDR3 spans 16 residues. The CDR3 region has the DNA TGTGCCAGCAGCCCCTACCGTTCGGGGTTCGCCTACGAGCAGTACTTC. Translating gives CASSPYRSGFAYEQYF.

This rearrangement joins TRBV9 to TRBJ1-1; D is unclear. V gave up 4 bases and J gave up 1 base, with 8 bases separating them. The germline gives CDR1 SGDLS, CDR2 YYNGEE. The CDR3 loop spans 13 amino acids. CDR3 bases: TGTGCCAGCAGCTTGACACCGAACACTGAAGCTTTCTTT. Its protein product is CASSLTPNTEAFF.

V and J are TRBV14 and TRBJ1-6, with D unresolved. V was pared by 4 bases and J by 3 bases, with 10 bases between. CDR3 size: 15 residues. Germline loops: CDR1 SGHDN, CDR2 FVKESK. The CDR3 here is CASSLLTGYNSPLHF. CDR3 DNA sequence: TGTGCCAGCAGCCTTCTAACGGGCTATAATTCACCCCTCCACTTT.

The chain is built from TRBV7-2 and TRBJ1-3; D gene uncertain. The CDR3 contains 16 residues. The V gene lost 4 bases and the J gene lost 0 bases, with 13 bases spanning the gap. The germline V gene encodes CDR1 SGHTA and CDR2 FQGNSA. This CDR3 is CASSSIEYHSGNTIYF. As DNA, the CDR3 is TGTGCCAGCAGCTCCATAGAGTATCACTCTGGAAACACCATATATTTT.

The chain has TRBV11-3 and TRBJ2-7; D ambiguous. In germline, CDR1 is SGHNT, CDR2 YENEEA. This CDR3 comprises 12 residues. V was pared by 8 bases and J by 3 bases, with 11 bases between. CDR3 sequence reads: CASSEVYYEQYF. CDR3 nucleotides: TGTGCCAGCTCCGAGGTTTACTACGAGCAGTACTTC.

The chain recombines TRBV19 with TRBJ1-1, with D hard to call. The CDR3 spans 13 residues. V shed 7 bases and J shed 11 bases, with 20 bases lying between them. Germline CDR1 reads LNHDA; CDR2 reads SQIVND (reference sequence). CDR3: CASTPFTVSHAFF. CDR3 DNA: TGTGCCAGTACCCCCTTTACGGTCTCGCATGCTTTCTTT.

The CDR3 coding sequence is TGTGCCAGCAGCTCCCTACCCCTTCTAGCGGTCCCCTACAATGAGCAGTTCTTC. Residues: CASSSLPLLAVPYNEQFF. V gene TRBV7-9 combines with J gene TRBJ2-1, with TRBD2 matching 7 bases. The CDR3 loop spans 18 amino acids. Germline CDR1 and CDR2: SEHNR and FQNEAQ (reference sequence). Trimming cost V 4 bases and J 2 bases; bases outside gene matches: 14.

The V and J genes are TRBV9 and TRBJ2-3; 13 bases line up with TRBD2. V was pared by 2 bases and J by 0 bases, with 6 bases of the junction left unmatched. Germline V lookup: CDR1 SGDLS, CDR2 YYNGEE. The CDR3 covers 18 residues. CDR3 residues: CASSVQGTSGTSTDTQYF. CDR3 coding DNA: TGTGCCAGCAGCGTCCAGGGGACTAGCGGGACCAGCACAGATACGCAGTATTTT.

The CDR3 coding sequence is TGTGCCAGCTCGGAGGGAGCGGGGTTCTCCTACGAGCAGTACTTC. Its translation: CASSEGAGFSYEQYF. The chain is built from TRBV18 and TRBJ2-7; TRBD2 aligns across 7 bases. This CDR3 has 15 residues. Germline trimming cut 6 bases from V and 0 bases from J; bases unmatched to any gene: 8. The germline gives CDR1 KGHSH, CDR2 LQKENI.

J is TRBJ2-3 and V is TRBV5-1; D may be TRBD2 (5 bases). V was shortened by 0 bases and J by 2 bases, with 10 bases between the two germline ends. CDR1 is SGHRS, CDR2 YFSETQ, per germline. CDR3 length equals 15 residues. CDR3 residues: CASSLVTGITDTQYF. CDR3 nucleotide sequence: TGCGCCAGCAGCTTGGTAACGGGAATCACAGATACGCAGTATTTT.